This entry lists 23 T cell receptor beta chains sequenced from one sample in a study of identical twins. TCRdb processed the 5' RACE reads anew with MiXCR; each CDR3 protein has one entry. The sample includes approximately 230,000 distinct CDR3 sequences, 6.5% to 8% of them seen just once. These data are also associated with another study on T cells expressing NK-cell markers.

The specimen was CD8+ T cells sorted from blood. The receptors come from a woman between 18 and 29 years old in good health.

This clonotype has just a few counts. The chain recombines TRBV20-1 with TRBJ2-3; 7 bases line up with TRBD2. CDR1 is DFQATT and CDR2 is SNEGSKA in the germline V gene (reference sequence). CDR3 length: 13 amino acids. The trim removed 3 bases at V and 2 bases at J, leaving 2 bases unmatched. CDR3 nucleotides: TGCAGTGCTAGCGGGAGGAACACAGATACGCAGTATTTT. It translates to CSASGRNTDTQYF.

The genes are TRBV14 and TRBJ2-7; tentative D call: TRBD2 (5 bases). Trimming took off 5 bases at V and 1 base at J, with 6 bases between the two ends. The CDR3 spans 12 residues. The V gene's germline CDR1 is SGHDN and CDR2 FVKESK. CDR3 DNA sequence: TGTGCCAGCAGCGGGAGATCCTACGAGCAGTACTTC. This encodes CASSGRSYEQYF. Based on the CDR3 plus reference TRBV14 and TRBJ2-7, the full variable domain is EAGVTQFPSHSVIEKGQTVTLRCDPISGHDNLYWYRRVMGKEIKFLLHFVKESKQDESGMPNNRFLAERTGGTYSTLKVQPAELEDSGVYFCASSGRSYEQYFGPGTRLTVT.

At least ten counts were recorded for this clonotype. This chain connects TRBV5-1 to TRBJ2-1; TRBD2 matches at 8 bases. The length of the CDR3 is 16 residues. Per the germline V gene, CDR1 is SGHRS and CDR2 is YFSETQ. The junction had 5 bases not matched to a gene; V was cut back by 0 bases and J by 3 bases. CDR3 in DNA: TGCGCCAGCAGCTTGGAACTGACTAGCGTCTACAATGAGCAGTTCTTC. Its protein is CASSLELTSVYNEQFF.

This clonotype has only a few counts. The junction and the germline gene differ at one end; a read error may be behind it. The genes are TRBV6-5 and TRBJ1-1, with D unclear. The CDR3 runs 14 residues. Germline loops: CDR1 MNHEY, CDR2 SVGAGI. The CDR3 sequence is CASNYLSVNTEAFF. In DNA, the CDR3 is TGTGCCAGCAATTACCTTTCGGTGAACACTGAAGCTTTCTTT.

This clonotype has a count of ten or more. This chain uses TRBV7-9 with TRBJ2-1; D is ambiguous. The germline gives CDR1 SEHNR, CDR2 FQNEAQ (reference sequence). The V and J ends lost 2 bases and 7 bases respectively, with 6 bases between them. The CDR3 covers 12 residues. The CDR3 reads CASSLMRNEQFF. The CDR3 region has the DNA TGTGCCAGCAGCTTAATGAGGAATGAGCAGTTCTTC.

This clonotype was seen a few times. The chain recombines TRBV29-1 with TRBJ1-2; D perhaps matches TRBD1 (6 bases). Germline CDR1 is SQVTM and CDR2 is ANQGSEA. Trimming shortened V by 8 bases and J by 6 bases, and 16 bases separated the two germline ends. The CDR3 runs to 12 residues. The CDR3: CSTPGGQNGYTF. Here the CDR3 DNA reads TGCAGCACTCCGGGGGGACAAAATGGCTACACCTTC.

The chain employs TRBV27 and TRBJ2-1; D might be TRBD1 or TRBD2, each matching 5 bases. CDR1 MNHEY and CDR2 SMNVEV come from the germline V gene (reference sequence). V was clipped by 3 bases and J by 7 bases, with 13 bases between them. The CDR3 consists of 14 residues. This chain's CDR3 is CASSFIPEGNEQFF. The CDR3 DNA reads TGTGCCAGCAGTTTCATCCCCGAGGGGAATGAGCAGTTCTTC.

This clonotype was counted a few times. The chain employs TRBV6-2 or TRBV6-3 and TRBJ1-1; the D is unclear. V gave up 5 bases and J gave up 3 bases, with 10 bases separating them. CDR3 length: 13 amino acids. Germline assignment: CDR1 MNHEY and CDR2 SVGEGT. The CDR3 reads CASSPAGYTEAFF. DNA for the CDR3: TGTGCCAGCAGTCCCGCGGGTTACACTGAAGCTTTCTTT.

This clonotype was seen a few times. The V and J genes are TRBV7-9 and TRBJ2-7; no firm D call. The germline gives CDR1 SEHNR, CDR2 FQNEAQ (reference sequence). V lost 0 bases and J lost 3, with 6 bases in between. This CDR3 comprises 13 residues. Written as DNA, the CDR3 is TGTGCCAGCAGCTTAGCGGGGTTCTACGAGCAGTACTTC. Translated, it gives CASSLAGFYEQYF.

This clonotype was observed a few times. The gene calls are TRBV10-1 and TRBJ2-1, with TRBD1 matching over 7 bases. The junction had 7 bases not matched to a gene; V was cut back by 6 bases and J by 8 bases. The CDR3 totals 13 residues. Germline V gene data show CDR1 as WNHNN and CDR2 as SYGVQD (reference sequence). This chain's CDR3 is CASSDRVGDEQFF. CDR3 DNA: TGCGCCAGCAGCGACAGGGTGGGCGATGAGCAGTTCTTC.

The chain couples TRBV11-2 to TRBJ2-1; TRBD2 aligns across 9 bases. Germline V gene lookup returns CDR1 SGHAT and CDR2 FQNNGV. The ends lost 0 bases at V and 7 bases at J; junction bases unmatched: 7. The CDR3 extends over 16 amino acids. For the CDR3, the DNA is TGTGCCAGCAGCTTAGAAGCGGGAGGTAAAGGAAATGAGCAGTTCTTC. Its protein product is CASSLEAGGKGNEQFF.

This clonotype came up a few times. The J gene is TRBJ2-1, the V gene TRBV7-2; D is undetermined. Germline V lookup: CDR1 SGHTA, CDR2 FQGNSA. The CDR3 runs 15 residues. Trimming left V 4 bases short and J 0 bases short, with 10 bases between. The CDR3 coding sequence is TGTGCCAGCAGCTCCTCCTGGAGCTCCTACAATGAGCAGTTCTTC. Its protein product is CASSSSWSSYNEQFF.

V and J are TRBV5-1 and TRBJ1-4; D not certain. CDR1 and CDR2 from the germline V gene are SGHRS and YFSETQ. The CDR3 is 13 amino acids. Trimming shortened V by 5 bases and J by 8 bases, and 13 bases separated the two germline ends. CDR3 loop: CASRFTEREKLFF. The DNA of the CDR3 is TGCGCCAGCAGGTTCACAGAAAGGGAAAAACTGTTTTTT.

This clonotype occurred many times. The CDR3, as DNA: TGTGCCAGCAGCTCCCAGGGCTATGGCTACACCTTC. This translates into CASSSQGYGYTF. The chain uses TRBV5-5 and TRBJ1-2, with a weak D call TRBD1 (5 bases). The CDR3 runs 12 residues. Trimming left V 3 bases short and J 4 bases short, with 7 bases between. Germline loops: CDR1 SGHKS, CDR2 YYEKEE (reference sequence).

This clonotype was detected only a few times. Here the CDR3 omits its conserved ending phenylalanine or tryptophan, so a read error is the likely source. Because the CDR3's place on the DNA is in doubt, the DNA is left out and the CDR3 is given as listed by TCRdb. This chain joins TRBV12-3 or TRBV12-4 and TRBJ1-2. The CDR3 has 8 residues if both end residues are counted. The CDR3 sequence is CASTPGTL.

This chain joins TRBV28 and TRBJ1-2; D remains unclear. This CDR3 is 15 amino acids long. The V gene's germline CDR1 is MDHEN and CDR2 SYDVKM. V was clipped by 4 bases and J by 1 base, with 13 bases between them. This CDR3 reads CASSSTDIINYGYTF. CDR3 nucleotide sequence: TGTGCCAGCAGTTCAACAGATATTATTAACTATGGCTACACCTTC.

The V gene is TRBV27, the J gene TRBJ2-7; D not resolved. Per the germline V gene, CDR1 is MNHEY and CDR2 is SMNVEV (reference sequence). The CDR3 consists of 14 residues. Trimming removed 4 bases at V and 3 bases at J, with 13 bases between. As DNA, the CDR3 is TGTGCCAGCAGTTGGGCTAAAAATGGCTACGAGCAGTACTTC. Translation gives CASSWAKNGYEQYF.

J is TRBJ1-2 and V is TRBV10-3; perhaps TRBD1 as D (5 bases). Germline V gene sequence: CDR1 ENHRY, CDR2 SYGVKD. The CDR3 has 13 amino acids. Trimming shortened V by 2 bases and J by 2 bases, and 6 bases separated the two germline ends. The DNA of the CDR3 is TGTGCCATCAGTGAGGCAGGGAACTATGGCTACACCTTC. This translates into CAISEAGNYGYTF.

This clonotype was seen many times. This chain's CDR3 is CASSDGLAGARNEQFF. CDR3 nucleotides: TGTGCCAGCAGCGACGGACTAGCGGGGGCTCGAAATGAGCAGTTCTTC. The chain employs TRBV7-2 and TRBJ2-1, with 13 bases identical to TRBD2. V trimming: 5 bases; J trimming: 7 bases; junction bases outside the gene matches: 8. This CDR3 has 16 residues. Germline V gives CDR1 SGHTA, CDR2 FQGNSA. Full variable domain (outside the CDR3, taken from reference TRBV7-2 and TRBJ2-1): GAGVSQSPSNKVTEKGKDVELRCDPISGHTALYWYRQSLGQGLEFLIYFQGNSAPDKSGLPSDRFSAERTGGSVSTLTIQRTQQEDSAVYLCASSDGLAGARNEQFFGPGTRLTVL.

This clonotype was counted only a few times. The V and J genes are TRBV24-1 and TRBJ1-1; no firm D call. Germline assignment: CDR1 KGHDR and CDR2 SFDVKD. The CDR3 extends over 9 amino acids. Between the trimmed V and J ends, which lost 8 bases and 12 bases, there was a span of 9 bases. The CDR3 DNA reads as TGTGCCACCACCCCTGTTCCTTTCTTT. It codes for CATTPVPFF.

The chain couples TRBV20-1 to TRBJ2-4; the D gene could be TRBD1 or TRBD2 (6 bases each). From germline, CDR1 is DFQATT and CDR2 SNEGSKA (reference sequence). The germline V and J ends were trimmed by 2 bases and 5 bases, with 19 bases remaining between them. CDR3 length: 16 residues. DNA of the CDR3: TGCAGTGCTAGATTAGGGACCCGAAGGGGGGAAAACATTCAGTACTTC. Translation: CSARLGTRRGENIQYF.

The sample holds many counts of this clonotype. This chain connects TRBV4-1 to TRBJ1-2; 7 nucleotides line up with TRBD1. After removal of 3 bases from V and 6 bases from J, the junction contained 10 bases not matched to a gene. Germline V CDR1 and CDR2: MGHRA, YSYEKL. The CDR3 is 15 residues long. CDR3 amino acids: CASSHDGDRVNGYTF. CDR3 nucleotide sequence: TGCGCCAGCAGCCATGACGGAGACAGGGTGAATGGCTACACCTTC.

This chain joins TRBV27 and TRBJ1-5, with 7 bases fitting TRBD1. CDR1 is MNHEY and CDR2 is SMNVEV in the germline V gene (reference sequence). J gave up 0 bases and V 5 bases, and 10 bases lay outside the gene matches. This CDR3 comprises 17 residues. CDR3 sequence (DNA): TGTGCCAGCAGTCCCATATTAGGACAGGTTAGCAATCAGCCCCAGCATTTT. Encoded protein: CASSPILGQVSNQPQHF.